This is a list of T cell receptor beta chains from one sample in a study of technical replicates of blood from several donors. Libraries were prepared by immunoSEQ multiplex PCR; TCRdb keeps only in-frame clonotypes and omits some of them. Of 75,000 or so clones listed, 85% to 95% are singletons. Sequencing was carried out using T cells isolated from PBMCs. These receptors all come from a human donor in good health. Both conserved end residues are part of each CDR3. D genes are given only for firm matches. Size values are once, few and many counts, or a class for expanded clones, and some rows have none.

d_gene: TRBD1; abundance: -; v_gene: TRBV6-5; j_gene: TRBJ2-5; CDR3aa: CASRGTGRETQYF; CDR3nt: TGTGCCAGCAGGGGGACAGGGCGGGAGACCCAGTACTTC
d_gene: -; abundance: -; v_gene: TRBV7-3; j_gene: TRBJ2-2; CDR3aa: CASSSYPGTNTGELFF; CDR3nt: TGTGCCAGCAGCTCTTACCCGGGGACGAACACCGGGGAGCTGTTTTTT
d_gene: -; abundance: -; v_gene: TRBV30; j_gene: TRBJ2-3; CDR3aa: CAWSVNHWSTDTQYF; CDR3nt: TGTGCCTGGAGTGTTAACCACTGGAGCACAGATACGCAGTATTTT
d_gene: TRBD2; abundance: few; v_gene: TRBV6-1; j_gene: TRBJ2-5; CDR3aa: CASSEAKSSGFQETQYF; CDR3nt: TGTGCCAGCAGTGAAGCGAAGTCTAGCGGATTTCAAGAGACCCAGTACTTC
d_gene: -; abundance: -; v_gene: TRBV10-3; j_gene: TRBJ2-7; CDR3aa: CAISDRTDHYEQYF; CDR3nt: TGTGCCATCAGTGATCGGACAGACCACTACGAGCAGTACTTC
d_gene: TRBD2; abundance: -; v_gene: TRBV19; j_gene: TRBJ2-7; CDR3aa: CASGLAGAEQYF; CDR3nt: TGTGCCAGCGGACTAGCGGGAGCCGAGCAGTACTTC
d_gene: TRBD2; abundance: -; v_gene: TRBV11-3; j_gene: TRBJ2-1; CDR3aa: CASSFDGLADNEQFF; CDR3nt: TGTGCCAGCAGCTTCGACGGACTAGCGGACAATGAGCAGTTCTTC
d_gene: -; abundance: -; v_gene: TRBV30; j_gene: TRBJ2-5; CDR3aa: CAWSVHLLETQYF; CDR3nt: TGTGCCTGGAGTGTACACCTCTTGGAGACCCAGTACTTC
d_gene: TRBD1; abundance: once; v_gene: TRBV5-1; j_gene: TRBJ2-4; CDR3aa: CASSQGQGATDIQYF; CDR3nt: TGCGCCAGCAGCCAGGGACAGGGGGCGACAGACATTCAGTACTTC
d_gene: TRBD2; abundance: few; v_gene: TRBV5-4; j_gene: TRBJ2-7; CDR3aa: CASRAGLGGTNEQYF; CDR3nt: TGTGCCAGCAGGGCGGGACTAGGGGGAACCAACGAGCAGTACTTC
d_gene: -; abundance: -; v_gene: TRBV28; j_gene: TRBJ1-2; CDR3aa: CASSLSQPPGYGYTF; CDR3nt: TGTGCCAGCAGTTTATCACAGCCCCCGGGGTATGGCTACACCTTC
d_gene: -; abundance: -; v_gene: TRBV7-2; j_gene: TRBJ2-7; CDR3aa: CASSKPLGEQYF; CDR3nt: TGTGCCAGCAGCAAACCCCTAGGCGAGCAGTACTTC
d_gene: -; abundance: -; v_gene: TRBV2; j_gene: TRBJ2-5; CDR3aa: CASSPGTNKETQYF; CDR3nt: TGTGCCAGCAGTCCCGGGACAAATAAAGAGACCCAGTACTTC
d_gene: -; abundance: -; v_gene: TRBV6-1; j_gene: TRBJ2-3; CDR3aa: CASSDWLGGLGTDTQYF; CDR3nt: TGTGCCAGCAGTGATTGGTTAGGAGGTTTGGGCACAGATACGCAGTATTTT
d_gene: -; abundance: -; v_gene: TRBV30; j_gene: TRBJ1-2; CDR3aa: CAWSVSMDYGYTF; CDR3nt: TGTGCCTGGAGTGTATCTATGGACTATGGCTACACCTTC
d_gene: -; abundance: -; v_gene: TRBV28; j_gene: TRBJ2-1; CDR3aa: CASSHQIWGVLPYNEQFF; CDR3nt: TGTGCCAGCAGTCACCAAATTTGGGGGGTTCTTCCCTACAATGAGCAGTTCTTC
d_gene: TRBD1; abundance: -; v_gene: TRBV2; j_gene: TRBJ1-1; CDR3aa: CASSRTGGAFF; CDR3nt: TGTGCCAGCAGTAGGACAGGGGGAGCTTTCTTT
d_gene: -; abundance: -; v_gene: TRBV7-9; j_gene: TRBJ2-2; CDR3aa: CASSLLAGHLGGELFF; CDR3nt: TGTGCCAGCAGCTTATTGGCAGGACACCTCGGCGGGGAGCTGTTTTTT
d_gene: -; abundance: -; v_gene: TRBV5-1; j_gene: TRBJ2-7; CDR3aa: CASSFTRDTYEQYF; CDR3nt: TGCGCCAGCAGCTTTACCCGGGACACCTACGAGCAGTACTTC
d_gene: TRBD2; abundance: few; v_gene: TRBV13; j_gene: TRBJ2-3; CDR3aa: CASSSPSGRKATDTQYF; CDR3nt: TGTGCCAGCAGCTCCCCTAGCGGGAGGAAGGCCACAGATACGCAGTATTTT
d_gene: TRBD1; abundance: -; v_gene: TRBV4-3; j_gene: TRBJ2-7; CDR3aa: CASSQAARTGYEQYF; CDR3nt: TGCGCCAGCAGCCAGGCAGCCCGGACAGGCTACGAGCAGTACTTC
d_gene: -; abundance: -; v_gene: TRBV2; j_gene: TRBJ2-7; CDR3aa: CASRPGESYEQYF; CDR3nt: TGTGCCAGCAGGCCCGGAGAATCCTACGAGCAGTACTTC
d_gene: TRBD1; abundance: -; v_gene: TRBV29-1; j_gene: TRBJ2-7; CDR3aa: CSFDSTGGGEQYF; CDR3nt: TGCAGCTTTGACTCTACAGGGGGCGGCGAGCAGTACTTC
d_gene: -; abundance: -; v_gene: TRBV5-1; j_gene: TRBJ2-1; CDR3aa: CASSSRLDSYNEQFF; CDR3nt: TGCGCCAGCAGCTCTCGACTAGATTCCTACAATGAGCAGTTCTTC
d_gene: -; abundance: -; v_gene: TRBV2; j_gene: TRBJ1-4; CDR3aa: CASRGGEKLFF; CDR3nt: TGTGCCAGCAGGGGGGGTGAAAAACTGTTTTTT
d_gene: -; abundance: -; v_gene: TRBV5-5; j_gene: TRBJ2-5; CDR3aa: CASSPQGPETQYF; CDR3nt: TGTGCCAGCAGCCCCCAGGGTCCGGAGACCCAGTACTTC
d_gene: TRBD1; abundance: -; v_gene: TRBV18; j_gene: TRBJ1-5; CDR3aa: CASSQYQQGASNQPQHF; CDR3nt: TGTGCCAGCTCACAATACCAACAGGGGGCAAGCAATCAGCCCCAGCATTTT
d_gene: TRBD2; abundance: -; v_gene: TRBV30; j_gene: TRBJ2-7; CDR3aa: CAWSRTSGKAYEQYF; CDR3nt: TGTGCCTGGAGTAGGACTAGCGGGAAAGCCTACGAGCAGTACTTC
d_gene: -; abundance: few; v_gene: TRBV19; j_gene: TRBJ2-1; CDR3aa: CASRDTGSYNEQFF; CDR3nt: TGTGCCAGTAGGGATACCGGGAGTTACAATGAGCAGTTCTTC
d_gene: -; abundance: -; v_gene: TRBV27; j_gene: TRBJ1-5; CDR3aa: CASSLSLIGNQPQHF; CDR3nt: TGTGCCAGCAGTTTAAGCCTGATCGGCAATCAGCCCCAGCATTTT
d_gene: -; abundance: once; v_gene: TRBV28; j_gene: TRBJ1-1; CDR3aa: CASREAEAFF; CDR3nt: TGTGCCAGTAGGGAGGCTGAAGCTTTCTTT
d_gene: -; abundance: -; v_gene: TRBV30; j_gene: TRBJ2-5; CDR3aa: CASGQNQETQYF; CDR3nt: TGTGCCTCCGGACAGAATCAAGAGACCCAGTACTTC
d_gene: TRBD2; abundance: -; v_gene: TRBV10-3; j_gene: TRBJ2-7; CDR3aa: CAISDGTSGSYEQYF; CDR3nt: TGTGCCATCAGTGATGGGACTAGCGGGAGTTACGAGCAGTACTTC
d_gene: TRBD2; abundance: -; v_gene: TRBV5-1; j_gene: TRBJ2-1; CDR3aa: CASSFFRGGYNEQFF; CDR3nt: TGCGCCAGCAGCTTCTTCCGCGGGGGCTACAATGAGCAGTTCTTC
d_gene: TRBD1; abundance: -; v_gene: TRBV7-9; j_gene: TRBJ2-7; CDR3aa: CASSFMTGGEQYF; CDR3nt: TGTGCCAGCAGCTTTATGACAGGGGGCGAGCAGTACTTC
d_gene: -; abundance: -; v_gene: TRBV9; j_gene: TRBJ1-4; CDR3aa: CASSVSLSNEKLFF; CDR3nt: TGTGCCAGCAGCGTTTCTTTGTCTAATGAAAAACTGTTTTTT
d_gene: -; abundance: -; v_gene: TRBV11-2; j_gene: TRBJ2-2; CDR3aa: CASSLGVSGELFF; CDR3nt: TGTGCCAGCAGCTTAGGAGTCTCCGGGGAGCTGTTTTTT
d_gene: -; abundance: once; v_gene: TRBV2; j_gene: TRBJ2-4; CDR3aa: CASKQGAGNIQYF; CDR3nt: TGTGCCAGCAAACAGGGAGCGGGGAACATTCAGTACTTC
d_gene: TRBD2; abundance: -; v_gene: TRBV27; j_gene: TRBJ2-1; CDR3aa: CASSLGAGLADNEQFF; CDR3nt: TGTGCCAGCAGTTTAGGGGCGGGACTAGCGGACAATGAGCAGTTCTTC